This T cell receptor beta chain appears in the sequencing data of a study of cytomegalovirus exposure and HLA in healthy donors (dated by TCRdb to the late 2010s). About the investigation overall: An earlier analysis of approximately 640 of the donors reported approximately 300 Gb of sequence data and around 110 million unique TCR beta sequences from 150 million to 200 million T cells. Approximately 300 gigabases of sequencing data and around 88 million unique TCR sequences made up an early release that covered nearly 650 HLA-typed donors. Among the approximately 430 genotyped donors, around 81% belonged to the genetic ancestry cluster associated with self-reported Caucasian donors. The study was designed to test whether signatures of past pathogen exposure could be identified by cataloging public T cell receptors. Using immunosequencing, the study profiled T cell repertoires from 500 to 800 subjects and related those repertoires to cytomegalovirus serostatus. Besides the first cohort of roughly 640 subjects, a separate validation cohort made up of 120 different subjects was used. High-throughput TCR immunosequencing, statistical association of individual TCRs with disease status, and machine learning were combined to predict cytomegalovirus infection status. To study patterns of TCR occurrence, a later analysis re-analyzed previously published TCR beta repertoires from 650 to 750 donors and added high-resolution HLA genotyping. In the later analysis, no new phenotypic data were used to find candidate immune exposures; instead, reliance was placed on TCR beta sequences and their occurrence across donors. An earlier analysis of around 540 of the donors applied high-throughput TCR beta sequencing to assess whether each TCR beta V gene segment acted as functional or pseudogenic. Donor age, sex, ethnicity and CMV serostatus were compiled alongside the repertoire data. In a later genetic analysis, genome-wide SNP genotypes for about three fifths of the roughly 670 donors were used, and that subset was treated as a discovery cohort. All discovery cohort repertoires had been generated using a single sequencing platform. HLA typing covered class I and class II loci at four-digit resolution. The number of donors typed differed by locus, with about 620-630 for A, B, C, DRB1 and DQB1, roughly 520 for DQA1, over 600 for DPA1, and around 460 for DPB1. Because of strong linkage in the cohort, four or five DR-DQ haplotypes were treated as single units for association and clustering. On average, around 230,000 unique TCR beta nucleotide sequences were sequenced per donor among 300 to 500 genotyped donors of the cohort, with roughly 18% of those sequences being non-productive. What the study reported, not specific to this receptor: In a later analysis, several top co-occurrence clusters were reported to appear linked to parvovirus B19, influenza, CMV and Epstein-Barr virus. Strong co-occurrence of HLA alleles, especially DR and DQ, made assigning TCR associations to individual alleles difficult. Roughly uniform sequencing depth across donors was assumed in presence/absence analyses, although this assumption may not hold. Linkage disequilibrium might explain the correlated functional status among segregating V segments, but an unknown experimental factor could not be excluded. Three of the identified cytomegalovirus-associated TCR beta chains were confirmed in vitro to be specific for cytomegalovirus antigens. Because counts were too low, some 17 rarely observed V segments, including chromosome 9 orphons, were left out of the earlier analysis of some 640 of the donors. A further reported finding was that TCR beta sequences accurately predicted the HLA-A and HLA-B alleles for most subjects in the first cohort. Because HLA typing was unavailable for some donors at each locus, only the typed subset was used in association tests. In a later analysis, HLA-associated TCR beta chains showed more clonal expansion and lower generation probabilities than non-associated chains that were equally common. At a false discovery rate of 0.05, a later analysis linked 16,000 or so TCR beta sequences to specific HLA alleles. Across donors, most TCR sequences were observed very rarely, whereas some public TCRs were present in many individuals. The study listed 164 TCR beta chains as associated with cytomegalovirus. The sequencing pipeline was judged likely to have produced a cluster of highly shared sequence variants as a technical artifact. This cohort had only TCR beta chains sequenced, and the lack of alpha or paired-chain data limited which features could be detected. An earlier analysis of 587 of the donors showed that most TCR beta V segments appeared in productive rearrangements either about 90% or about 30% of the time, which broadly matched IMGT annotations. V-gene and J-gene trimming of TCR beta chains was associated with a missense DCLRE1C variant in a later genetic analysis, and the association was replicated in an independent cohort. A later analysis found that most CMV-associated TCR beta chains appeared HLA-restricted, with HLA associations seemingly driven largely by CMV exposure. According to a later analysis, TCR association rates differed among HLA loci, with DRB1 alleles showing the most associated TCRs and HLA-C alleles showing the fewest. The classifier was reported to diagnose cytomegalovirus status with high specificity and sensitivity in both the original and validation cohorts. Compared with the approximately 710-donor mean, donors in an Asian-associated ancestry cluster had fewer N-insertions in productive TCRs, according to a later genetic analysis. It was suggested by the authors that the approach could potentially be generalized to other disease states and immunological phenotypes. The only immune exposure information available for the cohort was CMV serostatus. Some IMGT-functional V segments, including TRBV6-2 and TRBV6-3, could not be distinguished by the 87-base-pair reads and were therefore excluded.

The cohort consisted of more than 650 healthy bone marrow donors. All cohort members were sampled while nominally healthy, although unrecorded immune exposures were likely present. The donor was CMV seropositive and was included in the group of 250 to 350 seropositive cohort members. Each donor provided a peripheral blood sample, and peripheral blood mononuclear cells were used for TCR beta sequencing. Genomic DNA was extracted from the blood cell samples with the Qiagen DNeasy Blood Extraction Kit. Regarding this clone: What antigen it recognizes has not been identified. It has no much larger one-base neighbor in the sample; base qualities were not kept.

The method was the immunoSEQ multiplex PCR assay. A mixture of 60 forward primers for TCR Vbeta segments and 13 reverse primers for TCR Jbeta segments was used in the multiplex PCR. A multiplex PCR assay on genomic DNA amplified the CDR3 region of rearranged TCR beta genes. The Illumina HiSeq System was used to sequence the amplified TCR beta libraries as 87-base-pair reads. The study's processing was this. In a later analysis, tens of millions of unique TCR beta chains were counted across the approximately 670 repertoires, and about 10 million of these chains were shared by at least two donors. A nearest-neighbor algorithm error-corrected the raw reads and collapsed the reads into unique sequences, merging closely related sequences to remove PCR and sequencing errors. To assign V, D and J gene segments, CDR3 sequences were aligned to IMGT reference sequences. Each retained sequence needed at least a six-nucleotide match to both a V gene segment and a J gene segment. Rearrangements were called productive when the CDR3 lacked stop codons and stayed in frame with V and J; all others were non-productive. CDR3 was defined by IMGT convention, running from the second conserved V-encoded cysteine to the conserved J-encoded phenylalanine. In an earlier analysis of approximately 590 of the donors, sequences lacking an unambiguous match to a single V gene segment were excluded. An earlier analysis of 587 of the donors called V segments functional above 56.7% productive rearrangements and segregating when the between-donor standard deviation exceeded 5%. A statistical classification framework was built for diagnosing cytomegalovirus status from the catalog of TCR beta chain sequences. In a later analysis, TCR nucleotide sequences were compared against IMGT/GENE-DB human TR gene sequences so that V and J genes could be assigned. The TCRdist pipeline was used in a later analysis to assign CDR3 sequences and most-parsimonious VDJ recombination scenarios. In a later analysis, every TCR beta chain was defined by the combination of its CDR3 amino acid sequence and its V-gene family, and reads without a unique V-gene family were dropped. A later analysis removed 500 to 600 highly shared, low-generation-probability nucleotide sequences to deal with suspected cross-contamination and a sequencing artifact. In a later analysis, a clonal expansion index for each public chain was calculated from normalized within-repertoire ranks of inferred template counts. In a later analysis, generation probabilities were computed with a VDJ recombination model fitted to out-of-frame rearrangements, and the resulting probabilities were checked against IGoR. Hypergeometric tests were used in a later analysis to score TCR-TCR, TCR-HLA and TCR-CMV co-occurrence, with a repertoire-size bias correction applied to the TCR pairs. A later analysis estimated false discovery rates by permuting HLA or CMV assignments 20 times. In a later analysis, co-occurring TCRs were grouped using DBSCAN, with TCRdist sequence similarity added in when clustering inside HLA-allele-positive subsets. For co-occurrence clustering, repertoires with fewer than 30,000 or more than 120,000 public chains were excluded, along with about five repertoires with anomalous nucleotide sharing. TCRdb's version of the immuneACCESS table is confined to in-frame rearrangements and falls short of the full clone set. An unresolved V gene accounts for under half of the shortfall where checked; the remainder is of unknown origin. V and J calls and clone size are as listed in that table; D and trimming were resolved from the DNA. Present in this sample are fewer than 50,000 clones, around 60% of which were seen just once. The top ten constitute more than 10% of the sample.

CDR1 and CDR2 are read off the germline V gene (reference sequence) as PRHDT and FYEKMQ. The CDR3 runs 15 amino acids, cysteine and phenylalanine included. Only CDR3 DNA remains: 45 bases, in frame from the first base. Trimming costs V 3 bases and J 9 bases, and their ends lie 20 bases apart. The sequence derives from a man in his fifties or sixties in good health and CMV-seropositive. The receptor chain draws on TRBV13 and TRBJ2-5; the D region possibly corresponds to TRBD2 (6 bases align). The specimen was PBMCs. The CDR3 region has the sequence CASSFYGSSSGAQYF. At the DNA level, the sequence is TGTGCCAGCAGCTTTTACGGGAGCTCCTCGGGGGCCCAGTACTTC.